The 30 T cell receptor beta chains below all came from one sample that was sequenced in a study of CD8 T cells in ankylosing spondylitis. One entry per CDR3 protein, called by TCRdb with MiXCR from the 5' RACE reads. The table includes hundreds of thousands of distinct CDR3 sequences, 20% to 25% detected once. The specimen sequenced was blood, either unsorted or a sorted T cell fraction (not recorded which). These receptors originate from a male donor with ankylosing spondylitis or in good health (not recorded which).

This chain connects TRBV5-1 to TRBJ2-7; D possibly corresponds to TRBD1 (6 bases). Germline V gives CDR1 SGHRS, CDR2 YFSETQ. V gave up 1 base and J gave up 5 bases, with 10 bases separating them. The CDR3 spans 13 residues. For the CDR3, the DNA is TGCGCCAGCAGCTTGAACAGGGACGACGAGCAGTACTTC. Protein sequence: CASSLNRDDEQYF.

The chain employs TRBV20-1 and TRBJ2-7, with D possibly matching TRBD2 (7 bases). Looked up from germline, CDR1 is DFQATT and CDR2 is SNEGSKA (reference sequence). CDR3 length: 14 amino acids. Trimming cost V 0 bases and J 4 bases, with 13 bases left between them. The CDR3 protein is CSARDLRGGYEQYF. In DNA, the CDR3 is TGCAGTGCTAGAGATCTGAGGGGGGGATACGAGCAGTACTTC.

This clonotype turned up a few times. The chain uses TRBV7-8 and TRBJ2-1, with D possibly being TRBD1 (5 bases). The germline gives CDR1 SGHVS, CDR2 FQNEAQ. Trimming removed 5 bases from V and 5 bases from J, with 19 bases in between. This CDR3 spans 16 amino acids. The CDR3 DNA reads as TGTGCCAGCAGCCTGAGGTGGGGCCCAGTGGACAATGAGCAGTTCTTC. Residues: CASSLRWGPVDNEQFF.

There are a few counts of this clonotype. The gene calls are TRBV4-1 and TRBJ2-7, with 11 nucleotides matching TRBD2. V trimming: 2 bases; J trimming: 3 bases; junction bases outside the gene matches: 6. CDR1 and CDR2 (germline): MGHRA, YSYEKL. This CDR3 has 16 residues. CDR3 DNA sequence: TGCGCCAGCAGCCAATCTAGCGGGGGGATACTCTACGAGCAGTACTTC. The encoded protein is CASSQSSGGILYEQYF.

The V and J genes are TRBV29-1 and TRBJ2-5, with D maybe TRBD1 (5 bases). Germline assignment: CDR1 SQVTM and CDR2 ANQGSEA. This CDR3 is built from 13 residues. The V gene lost 3 bases and the J gene lost 5 bases, with 13 bases spanning the gap. The CDR3 is CSVDGRVVETQYF. Here the CDR3 DNA reads TGCAGCGTTGATGGCAGGGTTGTGGAGACCCAGTACTTC.

This clonotype was detected only a few times. The chain is built from TRBV20-1 and TRBJ2-1; possibly TRBD2 for D (6 bases). The CDR3 covers 14 residues. Germline CDR1 and CDR2: DFQATT and SNEGSKA (reference sequence). V lost 4 bases and J 3 bases, leaving 13 bases between the germline ends. The CDR3 coding sequence is TGCAGTGCTAACTCCGGGAGCCTCTACAATGAGCAGTTCTTC. It yields the protein CSANSGSLYNEQFF.

The V and J genes are TRBV28 and TRBJ2-7; 7 bases agree with TRBD1. Germline trimming cut 6 bases from V and 3 bases from J; bases unmatched to any gene: 8. The germline V gene encodes CDR1 MDHEN and CDR2 SYDVKM. The CDR3 totals 14 residues. In nucleotides, the CDR3 is TGTGCCAGCAGAGACCTCGGACAGGTCTACGAGCAGTACTTC. It yields the protein CASRDLGQVYEQYF.

V and J are TRBV5-1 and TRBJ2-3; 7 bases fit TRBD1. From germline, CDR1 is SGHRS and CDR2 YFSETQ. V was clipped by 4 bases and J by 1 base; unmatched bases: 12. The CDR3 sequence is 17 residues long. The CDR3 DNA sequence: TGCGCCAGCAGCCAGGACATGACAGGGTTAGGCACAGATACGCAGTATTTT. Its protein is CASSQDMTGLGTDTQYF.

This clonotype has just a few counts. The rearrangement uses TRBV2 and TRBJ2-7; tentatively, D is TRBD1 (6 bases). Deletions cut 6 bases from V and 2 bases from J, with 14 bases between. CDR1 SNHLY and CDR2 FYNNEI come from the germline V gene. CDR3 length: 14 residues. The CDR3 nucleotides are TGTGCCAGCAGGCCCCGGGACATCCCCTACGAGCAGTACTTC. As protein: CASRPRDIPYEQYF.

This clonotype has just a few counts. The V call is TRBV7-9, the J call TRBJ2-5; 10 nucleotides align to TRBD1. CDR1 is SEHNR, CDR2 FQNEAQ, per germline (reference sequence). The CDR3 is 17 residues long. Unmatched junction bases numbered 7, after V lost 2 bases and J lost 1 base. The CDR3 region is CASSLFAGTGVQETQYF. CDR3 nucleotides: TGTGCCAGCAGCTTATTTGCCGGGACAGGGGTCCAAGAGACCCAGTACTTC.

This clonotype has a handful of counts. The V call is TRBV15, the J call TRBJ2-1, with a possible D match to TRBD1 (6 bases). Trimming took off 4 bases at V and 10 bases at J, with 20 bases between the two ends. The CDR3 has 15 residues. The germline V gene encodes CDR1 LNHNV and CDR2 YYDKDF (reference sequence). The CDR3 sequence is CATSTPASNRDEQFF. As DNA, the CDR3 is TGTGCCACCAGCACCCCAGCTAGTAACAGGGACGAGCAGTTCTTC.

This clonotype was seen only a few times. The J gene is TRBJ2-1, the V gene TRBV9; D is undetermined. Trimming cost V 0 bases and J 0 bases, with 4 bases left between them. CDR3 length: 14 residues. Per the germline V gene, CDR1 is SGDLS and CDR2 is YYNGEE. CDR3 DNA: TGTGCCAGCAGCGTAGCGGGCTCCTACAATGAGCAGTTCTTC. Protein: CASSVAGSYNEQFF.

This rearrangement joins TRBV6-1 to TRBJ1-2, with 7 bases aligning to TRBD1. From germline, CDR1 is MNHNS and CDR2 SASEGT. The CDR3 has 15 residues. V gave up 5 bases and J gave up 1 base; unmatched junction bases: 7. The CDR3 DNA is TGTGCCAGCAGTACAGGGGACAGCTTTAACTATGGCTACACCTTC. Translating it yields CASSTGDSFNYGYTF.

V and J are TRBV20-1 and TRBJ2-2; 8 bases fit TRBD2. V lost 0 bases to trimming and J lost 5 bases; unmatched junction nucleotides: 5. Per the germline V gene, CDR1 is DFQATT and CDR2 is SNEGSKA (reference sequence). The CDR3 loop spans 15 amino acids. This CDR3 is CSARDLSGGTGELFF. CDR3 sequence (DNA): TGCAGTGCTAGAGATTTGAGCGGGGGAACCGGGGAGCTGTTTTTT.

The genes are TRBV6-5 and TRBJ2-5; no clear D. Germline V gives CDR1 MNHEY, CDR2 SVGAGI. The CDR3 totals 10 residues. V was shortened by 11 bases and J by 5 bases, with 9 bases between the two germline ends. The CDR3 DNA sequence: TGTGCCGCCGGTGGGGAGACCCAGTACTTC. It translates to CAAGGETQYF.

The chain links TRBV7-9 to TRBJ1-2; no clear D gene. There are 14 residues in the CDR3. V was trimmed by 5 bases and J by 5 bases, leaving 15 bases between them. Germline V gene sequence: CDR1 SEHNR, CDR2 FQNEAQ (reference sequence). For the CDR3, the DNA is TGTGCCAGCAGCATCACAACCCGGGGTTATGGCTACACCTTC. Translated, it gives CASSITTRGYGYTF.

This clonotype has only a few counts. The chain employs TRBV27 and TRBJ1-3, with no clear D. The CDR3 has 13 amino acids. Germline V gene data show CDR1 as MNHEY and CDR2 as SMNVEV (reference sequence). The V and J ends lost 4 bases and 2 bases respectively, with 6 bases between them. The CDR3 coding sequence is TGTGCCAGCAGTTCCCTAACTGGAAACACCATATATTTT. Its translation is CASSSLTGNTIYF.

This chain links TRBV7-9 with TRBJ2-7, with D tentatively TRBD2 (6 bases). Germline CDR1 reads SEHNR; CDR2 reads FQNEAQ (reference sequence). The CDR3 length is 15 residues. Trimming left V 5 bases short and J 4 bases short, with 18 bases between. Written as DNA, the CDR3 is TGTGCCAGCAGCCCCCGGGAGCCAGACTTATACGAGCAGTACTTC. It yields the protein CASSPREPDLYEQYF.

This rearrangement joins TRBV29-1 to TRBJ1-1, with a weak D call TRBD1 (5 bases). The CDR3 loop spans 12 amino acids. Trimming left V 3 bases short and J 6 bases short, with 11 bases between. The V gene's germline CDR1 is SQVTM and CDR2 ANQGSEA. The chain's CDR3 is CSVEGLSPEAFF. For the CDR3, the DNA is TGCAGCGTTGAGGGACTTAGTCCTGAAGCTTTCTTT. Full variable domain (rest looked up from reference TRBV29-1 and TRBJ1-1): SAVISQKPSRDICQRGTSLTIQCQVDSQVTMMFWYRQQPGQSLTLIATANQGSEATYESGFVIDKFPISRPNLTFSTLTVSNMSPEDSSIYLCSVEGLSPEAFFGQGTRLTVV.

The chain carries TRBV12-3 or TRBV12-4 and TRBJ2-3; the D gene is possibly TRBD2 (7 bases). With 3 bases removed from V and 1 base from J, the gap between germline ends came to 14 bases. The CDR3 spans 16 residues. CDR3 in DNA: TGTGCCAGCAGTTTGGGACCGGGGGGCGGCACAGATACGCAGTATTTT. The encoded protein is CASSLGPGGGTDTQYF.

The gene calls are TRBV16 and TRBJ2-2; no definite D call. Germline V lookup: CDR1 KGHSY, CDR2 FQNENV. The length of the CDR3 is 13 residues. V shed 3 bases and J shed 6 bases, with 8 bases lying between them. CDR3 sequence (DNA): TGTGCCAGCAGCCATTCGGCCGCCGGGGAGCTGTTTTTT. This gives the protein CASSHSAAGELFF.

V usage is TRBV5-5 and J usage is TRBJ2-1; D not certain. Germline CDR1 SGHKS, CDR2 YYEKEE (reference sequence). The CDR3 runs 15 residues. V gave up 3 bases and J gave up 0 bases, with 10 bases separating them. CDR3 DNA: TGTGCCAGCAGCTCCCGGTCCAGCTCCTACAATGAGCAGTTCTTC. Translating gives CASSSRSSSYNEQFF.

The rearrangement joins TRBV20-1 to TRBJ2-7, with a possible D match to TRBD1 (7 bases). The germline gives CDR1 DFQATT, CDR2 SNEGSKA (reference sequence). CDR3 length: 15 amino acids. The ends were cut back, 0 bases at V and 5 bases at J, with 17 bases in the middle. The CDR3 DNA follows: TGCAGTGCTAGAGACCTCGACAGGGAGGTCCACGAGCAGTACTTC. This sequence encodes CSARDLDREVHEQYF.

The chain uses TRBV12-3 or TRBV12-4 and TRBJ2-5; 12 bases agree with TRBD2. The CDR3 is made up of 18 amino acids. The trim removed 11 bases at V and 4 bases at J, leaving 20 bases unmatched. CDR3: CAFSLPTSGGHPGETQYF. The CDR3 DNA is TGTGCCTTCAGTCTCCCGACTAGCGGGGGACACCCAGGAGAGACCCAGTACTTC.

The V gene is TRBV6-2 or TRBV6-3, the J gene TRBJ2-7; D ambiguous. Trimming removed 2 bases at V and 2 bases at J, with 13 bases between. CDR3 length: 15 residues. Germline values: CDR1 MNHEY, CDR2 SVGEGT. CDR3 region: CASSYPFGPAYEQYF. The DNA of the CDR3 is TGTGCCAGCAGTTACCCGTTTGGCCCCGCCTACGAGCAGTACTTC.

This chain uses TRBV12-3 or TRBV12-4 with TRBJ2-3, with TRBD2 matching 13 bases. The CDR3 is 17 residues long. With V trimmed by 6 bases and J by 1 base, 7 bases remained unmatched. This CDR3 is CASRDTTSGGGTDTQYF. DNA of the CDR3: TGTGCCAGCAGAGACACTACTAGCGGGGGGGGCACAGATACGCAGTATTTT.

The chain employs TRBV19 and TRBJ2-2; a weak D match, TRBD1 (6 bases). The CDR3 spans 17 residues. Germline CDR1 is LNHDA and CDR2 is SQIVND (reference sequence). Trimming took off 1 base at V and 4 bases at J, with 16 bases between the two ends. The CDR3 sequence is CASSIGQRGHFTGELFF. The CDR3 DNA reads TGTGCCAGTAGTATAGGTCAACGGGGACACTTCACCGGGGAGCTGTTTTTT.

This chain links TRBV3-1 with TRBJ1-6, with D unresolved. Germline values: CDR1 LGHDT, CDR2 YNNKEL (reference sequence). CDR3 length: 13 residues. V was trimmed by 7 bases and J by 10 bases, leaving 14 bases between them. CDR3 DNA sequence: TGTGCCAGCAAAAAAGGAGTAGGGTCACCCCTCCACTTT. Protein product: CASKKGVGSPLHF.

This chain links TRBV24-1 with TRBJ2-1; 8 bases agree with TRBD1. CDR1 and CDR2 from the germline V gene are KGHDR and SFDVKD. V lost 4 bases to trimming and J lost 10 bases; unmatched junction nucleotides: 5. The CDR3 totals 13 residues. CDR3 amino acids: CATSELRTGEQFF. The CDR3 DNA reads as TGTGCCACCAGTGAGCTCCGGACAGGGGAGCAGTTCTTC.

This clonotype came up a few times. The CDR3 DNA is TGTGCCAGCAGTTCCGGGACAGGGACCCAAGAGACCCAGTACTTC. Translating gives CASSSGTGTQETQYF. The V call is TRBV2, the J call TRBJ2-5; TRBD1 aligns across 9 bases. The CDR3 totals 15 residues. V shed 5 bases and J 1 base; nucleotides not matched to a gene: 5. CDR1 is SNHLY and CDR2 is FYNNEI in the germline V gene.